This TCR beta chain was retrieved from a study of cytomegalovirus exposure and HLA in healthy donors. The PCR was carried out with 60 Vbeta primers and 13 Jbeta primers. Profiling relied on immunoSEQ multiplex PCR, and the TCRdb table lists in-frame clones only, not all of them. The sample has over 150,000 clones, 79% seen once. From germline, CDR1 is ENHRY and CDR2 SYGVKD. The CDR3 totals 16 residues. Losses at the gene ends were 5 bases for V and 7 bases for J; bases not matched to a gene: 10. The gene calls are TRBV10-3 and TRBJ2-1, with TRBD2 matching 11 bases. Sequenced sample: PBMCs. The source is a girl between 5 and 17 years old in good health and CMV-seropositive. CDR3 in amino acids: CAISPNSGGASNEQFF. CDR3 sequence (DNA): TGTGCCATCAGTCCTAATAGCGGGGGGGCCAGTAATGAGCAGTTCTTC.